The rows below give T cell receptor beta chains drawn from one sample of a study of early T cells in non-severe SARS-CoV-2 infection. MiXCR, applied by TCRdb to the 5' RACE reads, yields one record per CDR3 protein. The top ten hold approximately 6.5% of the sample, which has about 79,000 distinct CDR3 sequences, about 13% seen once. Sequencing used whole blood. The source is an adult who was a healthcare worker with PCR-confirmed SARS-CoV-2 infection or an uninfected control (not recorded which). The CDR3 runs from the conserved cysteine through the conserved F or W. A D gene is named only where the DNA matches it firmly. Part of the rows lack a size; the others show once, few, many or a class for expanded clones.

V gene: TRBV20-1; J gene: TRBJ2-1; D gene: .; clone size: .; CDR3 protein: CSASDDTYNEQFF; CDR3 DNA: TGCAGTGCTAGCGACGACACCTACAATGAGCAGTTCTTC
V gene: TRBV6-2/TRBV6-3; J gene: TRBJ2-6; D gene: TRBD1; clone size: many; CDR3 protein: CASTKSRYGDRVVIGSGANVLTF; CDR3 DNA: TGTGCCAGCACCAAATCCCGGTATGGGGACAGGGTCGTGATAGGCTCTGGGGCCAACGTCCTGACTTTC
V gene: TRBV27; J gene: TRBJ2-2; D gene: .; clone size: many; CDR3 protein: CASSFYSTGELFF; CDR3 DNA: TGTGCCAGCAGTTTTTACAGCACCGGGGAGCTGTTTTTT
V gene: TRBV28; J gene: TRBJ1-1; D gene: TRBD1; clone size: many; CDR3 protein: CASRTTGTEAFF; CDR3 DNA: TGTGCCAGCAGGACGACAGGGACTGAAGCTTTCTTT
V gene: TRBV20-1; J gene: TRBJ1-1; D gene: .; clone size: .; CDR3 protein: CSATGRTEAFF; CDR3 DNA: TGCAGTGCAACAGGGCGGACTGAAGCTTTCTTT
V gene: TRBV2; J gene: TRBJ1-6; D gene: .; clone size: many; CDR3 protein: CASIRSGGGSYNSPLHF; CDR3 DNA: TGTGCCAGCATTCGTTCGGGCGGGGGTTCCTATAATTCACCCCTCCACTTT
V gene: TRBV2; J gene: TRBJ1-1; D gene: .; clone size: few; CDR3 protein: CASSAYTEAFF; CDR3 DNA: TGTGCCAGCAGTGCATACACTGAAGCTTTCTTT
V gene: TRBV29-1; J gene: TRBJ2-7; D gene: .; clone size: few; CDR3 protein: CSVKDSYEQYF; CDR3 DNA: TGCAGCGTGAAGGACAGCTACGAGCAGTACTTC
V gene: TRBV27; J gene: TRBJ2-7; D gene: .; clone size: many; CDR3 protein: CASSLHSSYEQYF; CDR3 DNA: TGTGCCAGCAGTTTACATAGCTCCTACGAGCAGTACTTC
V gene: TRBV5-1; J gene: TRBJ2-5; D gene: .; clone size: .; CDR3 protein: CASSKTGRTQETQYF; CDR3 DNA: TGCGCCAGCAGCAAGACAGGGAGGACCCAAGAGACCCAGTACTTC
V gene: TRBV18; J gene: TRBJ1-1; D gene: .; clone size: .; CDR3 protein: CASSPPGVPGNTEAFF; CDR3 DNA: TGTGCCAGCTCACCACCGGGAGTTCCCGGGAACACTGAAGCTTTCTTT
V gene: TRBV29-1; J gene: TRBJ2-1; D gene: TRBD2; clone size: .; CDR3 protein: CSVEGTSDYNEQFF; CDR3 DNA: TGCAGCGTCGAAGGGACTAGTGACTACAATGAGCAGTTCTTC
V gene: TRBV21-1; J gene: TRBJ2-1; D gene: .; clone size: few; CDR3 protein: CASSNSGPAHNEQFF; CDR3 DNA: TGTGCCAGCAGCAACTCGGGACCAGCCCACAATGAGCAGTTCTTC
V gene: TRBV6-1; J gene: TRBJ1-1; D gene: TRBD1; clone size: once; CDR3 protein: CASRWTGNTEAFF; CDR3 DNA: TGTGCCAGCAGATGGACAGGGAACACTGAAGCTTTCTTT
V gene: TRBV5-1; J gene: TRBJ1-1; D gene: .; clone size: .; CDR3 protein: CASSLMGIGGNTEAFF; CDR3 DNA: TGCGCCAGCAGCTTGATGGGAATAGGCGGTAACACTGAAGCTTTCTTT
V gene: TRBV10-3; J gene: TRBJ1-1; D gene: TRBD1; clone size: .; CDR3 protein: CAIGQGRNTEAFF; CDR3 DNA: TGTGCCATCGGACAGGGAAGGAACACTGAAGCTTTCTTT
V gene: TRBV5-1; J gene: TRBJ2-5; D gene: TRBD2; clone size: .; CDR3 protein: CASSLGLADEETQYF; CDR3 DNA: TGCGCCAGCAGCTTGGGTCTAGCGGATGAAGAGACCCAGTACTTC